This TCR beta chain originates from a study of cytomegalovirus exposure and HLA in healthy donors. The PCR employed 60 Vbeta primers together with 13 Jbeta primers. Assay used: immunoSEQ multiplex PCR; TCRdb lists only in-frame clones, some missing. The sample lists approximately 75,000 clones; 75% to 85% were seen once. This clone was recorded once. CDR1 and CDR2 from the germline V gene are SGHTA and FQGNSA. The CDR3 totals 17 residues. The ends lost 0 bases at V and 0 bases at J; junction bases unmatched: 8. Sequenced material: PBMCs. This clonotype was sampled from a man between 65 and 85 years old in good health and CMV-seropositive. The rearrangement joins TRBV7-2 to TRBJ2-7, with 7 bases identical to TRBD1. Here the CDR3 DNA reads TGTGCCAGCAGCTTAGCGTCTCCGACAGGGAGCTCCTACGAGCAGTACTTC. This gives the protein CASSLASPTGSSYEQYF.